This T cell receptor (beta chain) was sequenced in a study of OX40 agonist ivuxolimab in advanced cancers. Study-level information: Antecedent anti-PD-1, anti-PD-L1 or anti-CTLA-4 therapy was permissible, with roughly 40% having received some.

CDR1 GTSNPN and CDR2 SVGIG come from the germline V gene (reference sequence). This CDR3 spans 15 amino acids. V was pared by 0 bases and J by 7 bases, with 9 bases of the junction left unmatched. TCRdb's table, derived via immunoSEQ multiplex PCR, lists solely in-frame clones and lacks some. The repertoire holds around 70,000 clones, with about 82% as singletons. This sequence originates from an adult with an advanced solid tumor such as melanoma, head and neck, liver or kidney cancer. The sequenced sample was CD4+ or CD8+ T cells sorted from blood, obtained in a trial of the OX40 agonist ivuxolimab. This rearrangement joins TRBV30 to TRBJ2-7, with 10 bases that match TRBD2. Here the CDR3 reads CAWSVKGLAKGEQYF. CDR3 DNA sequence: TGTGCCTGGAGTGTAAAGGGACTAGCGAAGGGGGAGCAGTACTTC.